This T cell receptor (beta chain) comes out of a study of monozygotic twins with inflammatory bowel disease (dated by TCRdb to about 2019). About the full investigation: The full study comprised some 30 monozygotic twin pairs: nine German pairs (four IBD-concordant, five IBD-discordant) and 19 IBD-discordant Danish pairs. The search for disease-associated traits relied mainly on comparing IBD patients with their genetically identical healthy co-twins within discordant pairs. Each individual had, on average, about 151 000 unique TCRalpha sequences and 181 000 unique TCRbeta sequences available for analysis.

A word on this clonotype: What antigen it recognizes has not been identified.

Libraries came from 5' RACE. Each TCR library was prepared from roughly 3,800 ng of total RNA. For each sample, cDNA synthesis with SMARTScribe reverse transcriptase was split into eight separate reactions. During cDNA synthesis, template switching was used to introduce unique molecular identifiers that contained a 6-nucleotide sample barcode. Amplification of TCRalpha and TCRbeta cDNA involved two nested PCRs of 16 and 9 cycles, and each PCR was followed by bead purification. Before amplification, cDNA was treated with uracil DNA-glycosylase and purified using the QIAquick PCR purification kit. The second PCR added Illumina TruSeq-compatible adapters along with sample-specific barcodes. TapeStation and Qubit were used to check library quality and concentration, and 4 to 6.5 ng of each library went into the pool. The pooled libraries were sequenced with 2 x 100 bp reads and custom sequencing primers on an Illumina HiSeq2500 single-index Rapid Run. Processing in the source paper ran as follows. MiGEC version 1.2.6 was used for UMI-based consensus assembly, which corrected PCR and sequencing errors. MiXCR version 2.1.1 was used to carry out V(D)J alignment, clonotype assembly and CDR3 extraction. Normalisation of gene usage, clonotype sharing and MAIT/NKT TCR abundance was achieved by analysing the top 1000, 10 000 and 20 000 clonotypes per sample. Diversity was computed as the inverse Simpson index with the vegan R package after downsampling to 27 000 UMIs. Statistical testing used paired Mann-Whitney U tests on the discordant twin pairs and applied Benjamini-Hochberg correction for multiple testing. The reads, reprocessed by TCRdb, yield one row per CDR3 protein sequence and no DNA. TCRdb, rather than the study authors, made the V and J calls. The table for this sample records approximately 400,000 distinct CDR3 sequences. The ten largest clones add up to 2% to 2.5% of the sample.

Here is what the overall study found, with its caveats: Because patients received different immunosuppressive treatments, the repertoires may have picked up extra background noise and variability between individuals. No single strong signal or clonotype linked to IBD turned up in the results, so the idea that one exists was not supported. Repertoire similarity did not differ between concordant and discordant twins, possibly due to limited statistical power. IBD patients shared fewer clonotypes with other individuals than healthy twins did, most markedly in patients showing signs of disease activity. TCRbeta repertoire diversity, by inverse Simpson index, was decreased in IBD patients compared with their healthy co-twins. Different T cell subtypes could not be distinguished in the analysis.

CDR1 is given as SGHRS and CDR2 as YFSETQ, both from the germline V gene. From its cysteine to its phenylalanine, the CDR3 spans 14 amino acids. DNA is not on record. From each donor, an approximately 2.4 ml peripheral blood sample was drawn into PAXgene tubes and stored at -80 degrees C. Without any T cell sorting, total RNA was extracted from whole blood using the PAXgene blood miRNA kit on an automated QIAcube. Peripheral blood from monozygotic twin pairs, either concordant or discordant for inflammatory bowel disease, underwent deep TCRalpha and TCRbeta repertoire profiling that used unique molecular barcoding. Smoking habits were recorded for all twin pairs, and each individual was classified as a current, former or never smoker.

The V and J segments used are TRBV5-1 and TRBJ2-3; TCRdb calls TRBD1, which cannot be checked without DNA. Sequencing input: blood. This TCR came from a human donor with ulcerative colitis or Crohn's disease, or a healthy co-twin of an affected twin (not recorded which). The CDR3 protein sequence reads: CASSFQGRTDTQYF.